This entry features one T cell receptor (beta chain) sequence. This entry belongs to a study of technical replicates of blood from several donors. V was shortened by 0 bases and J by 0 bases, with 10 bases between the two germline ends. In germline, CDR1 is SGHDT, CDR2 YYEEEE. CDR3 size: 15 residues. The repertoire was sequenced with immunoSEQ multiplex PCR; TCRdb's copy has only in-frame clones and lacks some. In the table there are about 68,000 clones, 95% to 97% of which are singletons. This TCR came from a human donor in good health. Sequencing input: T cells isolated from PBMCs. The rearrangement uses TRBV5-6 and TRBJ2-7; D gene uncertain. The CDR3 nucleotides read TGTGCCAGCAGCTTGGAACAGATAAGCTCCTACGAGCAGTACTTC. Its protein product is CASSLEQISSYEQYF. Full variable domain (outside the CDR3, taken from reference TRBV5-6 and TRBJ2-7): DAGVTQSPTHLIKTRGQQVTLRCSPKSGHDTVSWYQQALGQGPQFIFQYYEEEERQRGNFPDRFSGHQFPNYSSELNVNALLLGDSALYLCASSLEQISSYEQYFGPGTRLTVT.